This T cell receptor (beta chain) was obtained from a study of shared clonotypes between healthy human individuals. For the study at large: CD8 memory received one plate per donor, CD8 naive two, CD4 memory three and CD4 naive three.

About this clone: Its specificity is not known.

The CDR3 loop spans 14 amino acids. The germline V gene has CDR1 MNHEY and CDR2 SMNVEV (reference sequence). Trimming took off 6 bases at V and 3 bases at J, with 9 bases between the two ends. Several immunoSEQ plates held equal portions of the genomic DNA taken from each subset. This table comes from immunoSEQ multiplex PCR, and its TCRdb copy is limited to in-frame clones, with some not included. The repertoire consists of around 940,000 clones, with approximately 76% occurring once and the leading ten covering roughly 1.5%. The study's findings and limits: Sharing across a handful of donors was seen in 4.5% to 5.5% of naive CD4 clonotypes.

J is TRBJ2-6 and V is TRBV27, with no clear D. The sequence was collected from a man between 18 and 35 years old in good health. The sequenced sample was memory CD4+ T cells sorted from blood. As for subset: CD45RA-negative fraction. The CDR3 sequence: CASRPPFGANVLTF. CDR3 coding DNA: TGTGCCAGCAGGCCCCCCTTTGGGGCCAACGTCCTGACTTTC.